These T cell receptor beta chains were read from a single sample in a study of blood T cell repertoires in COVID-19. Sequencing was performed with immunoSEQ multiplex PCR; in TCRdb, only in-frame clones are kept and a portion is missing. Of about 170,000 clones listed, 80% to 90% were seen once; the top ten hold under 3.5%. Specimen: peripheral blood. Receptor source: a woman of 80 years or more with COVID-19, enrolled during active disease. Both conserved end residues are trimmed from each CDR3. A clone size is listed for some rows: how often the clone was seen (once, few, many), or a class if it is expanded.

clone size: .
J gene: TRBJ1-2
V gene: TRBV5-1
CDR3 protein: ASSLRGDLGYT

clone size: .
J gene: TRBJ1-4
V gene: TRBV2
CDR3 protein: ASGQNEKLF

clone size: .
J gene: TRBJ2-7
V gene: TRBV19
CDR3 protein: ASVGQAGYEQY

clone size: once
J gene: TRBJ2-1
V gene: TRBV5-1
CDR3 protein: ASSLGDSYNEQF

clone size: .
J gene: TRBJ1-5
V gene: TRBV10-2
CDR3 protein: ASTDRENQPQH

clone size: .
J gene: TRBJ1-6
V gene: TRBV18
CDR3 protein: ASSPSDRGSYNSPLH

clone size: .
J gene: TRBJ2-1
V gene: TRBV5-1
CDR3 protein: ASSSTGYNEQF

clone size: once
J gene: TRBJ2-3
V gene: TRBV18
CDR3 protein: ASSPMRPDLSDTQY

clone size: .
J gene: TRBJ2-2
V gene: TRBV7-8
CDR3 protein: ATGEANTGELF

clone size: .
J gene: TRBJ2-1
V gene: TRBV9
CDR3 protein: ASSAGGAGISGGEQF

clone size: once
J gene: TRBJ1-5
V gene: TRBV19
CDR3 protein: ASSISQGHRGNQPQH

clone size: few
J gene: TRBJ2-7
V gene: TRBV5-6
CDR3 protein: ASSLVEKEEQY

clone size: .
J gene: TRBJ2-5
V gene: TRBV6-5
CDR3 protein: ASSQSGGQETQY

clone size: once
J gene: TRBJ2-3
V gene: TRBV5-1
CDR3 protein: ASSLRQTSTDTQY

clone size: .
J gene: TRBJ2-7
V gene: TRBV7-2
CDR3 protein: ASSPTLRQLAPFSKQY

clone size: .
J gene: TRBJ2-3
V gene: TRBV5-1
CDR3 protein: ASSLALANTDTQY

clone size: .
J gene: TRBJ2-1
V gene: TRBV24-1
CDR3 protein: ATSDRDRGRVQF

clone size: .
J gene: TRBJ1-2
V gene: TRBV2
CDR3 protein: ASSPDSFDSWGYT

clone size: .
J gene: TRBJ2-7
V gene: TRBV6-2/TRBV6-3
CDR3 protein: ASSYLGRVSYSYEQY

clone size: .
J gene: TRBJ1-1
V gene: TRBV29-1
CDR3 protein: SVEGHMNTEAF

clone size: once
J gene: TRBJ2-5
V gene: TRBV27
CDR3 protein: ASSLPDRGGGETQY

clone size: once
J gene: TRBJ1-2
V gene: TRBV3-1/TRBV3-2
CDR3 protein: ASSRASGGVNYGYT

clone size: .
J gene: TRBJ2-7
V gene: TRBV4-2
CDR3 protein: ASRLAGRDEQY

clone size: once
J gene: TRBJ2-1
V gene: TRBV20-1
CDR3 protein: SARRGSEQF

clone size: .
J gene: TRBJ1-6
V gene: TRBV18
CDR3 protein: ASSPGGESPLH

clone size: .
J gene: TRBJ2-2
V gene: TRBV14
CDR3 protein: ASSHLSNTGELF

clone size: .
J gene: TRBJ2-5
V gene: TRBV5-1
CDR3 protein: ASKRLAGVGGGRETQY

clone size: .
J gene: TRBJ2-7
V gene: TRBV19
CDR3 protein: ASGTGVVQY

clone size: .
J gene: TRBJ2-3
V gene: TRBV29-1
CDR3 protein: SANGLAGATDTQY

clone size: once
J gene: TRBJ2-7
V gene: TRBV5-8
CDR3 protein: ASSLWGTGGHEQY

clone size: .
J gene: TRBJ2-1
V gene: TRBV6-4
CDR3 protein: APTRQGPCNEQF

clone size: once
J gene: TRBJ1-2
V gene: TRBV5-5
CDR3 protein: ASRDTGDSGGYT

clone size: .
J gene: TRBJ2-5
V gene: TRBV7-7
CDR3 protein: ASSSLARIGFQETQY

clone size: .
J gene: TRBJ2-2
V gene: TRBV19
CDR3 protein: ASNTFRVGELF

clone size: .
J gene: TRBJ1-3
V gene: TRBV7-9
CDR3 protein: ASSLRGQGSGNTIY

clone size: .
J gene: TRBJ1-1
V gene: TRBV11-3
CDR3 protein: ASSLEGGDTEAF

clone size: once
J gene: TRBJ2-3
V gene: TRBV27
CDR3 protein: ASSLLAGGTDTQY

clone size: .
J gene: TRBJ1-1
V gene: TRBV5-1
CDR3 protein: ASSLGTENTEAF

clone size: .
J gene: TRBJ1-1
V gene: TRBV10-3
CDR3 protein: AIKDRGTDEAF

clone size: few
J gene: TRBJ2-1
V gene: TRBV11-2
CDR3 protein: ASSSLSRGSYNEQF

clone size: .
J gene: TRBJ1-5
V gene: TRBV28
CDR3 protein: ASSYWDRGNQPQH

clone size: .
J gene: TRBJ1-2
V gene: TRBV7-2
CDR3 protein: ASSLGSAGGGGYT

clone size: .
J gene: TRBJ2-2
V gene: TRBV10-3
CDR3 protein: AISVASGGASNTGELF

clone size: .
J gene: TRBJ2-5
V gene: TRBV7-7
CDR3 protein: ASSGPGLAGFQVFLRRVFLY

clone size: few
J gene: TRBJ1-6
V gene: TRBV5-4
CDR3 protein: ASSLQQGTGSPLH

clone size: .
J gene: TRBJ2-1
V gene: TRBV27
CDR3 protein: ASRTSGGLWEQF

clone size: .
J gene: TRBJ1-1
V gene: TRBV5-1
CDR3 protein: ASSKPPGGATEAF

clone size: .
J gene: TRBJ1-6
V gene: TRBV28
CDR3 protein: ASSLRGRKNSPLH

clone size: .
J gene: TRBJ2-3
V gene: TRBV2
CDR3 protein: ASSYGTSRLGTDTQY

clone size: once
J gene: TRBJ2-7
V gene: TRBV27
CDR3 protein: ASSFFGQGAREQY

clone size: .
J gene: TRBJ1-2
V gene: TRBV11-2
CDR3 protein: ASSSDRVYGYT

clone size: once
J gene: TRBJ2-7
V gene: TRBV4-3
CDR3 protein: ASSGGVGSSYEQY